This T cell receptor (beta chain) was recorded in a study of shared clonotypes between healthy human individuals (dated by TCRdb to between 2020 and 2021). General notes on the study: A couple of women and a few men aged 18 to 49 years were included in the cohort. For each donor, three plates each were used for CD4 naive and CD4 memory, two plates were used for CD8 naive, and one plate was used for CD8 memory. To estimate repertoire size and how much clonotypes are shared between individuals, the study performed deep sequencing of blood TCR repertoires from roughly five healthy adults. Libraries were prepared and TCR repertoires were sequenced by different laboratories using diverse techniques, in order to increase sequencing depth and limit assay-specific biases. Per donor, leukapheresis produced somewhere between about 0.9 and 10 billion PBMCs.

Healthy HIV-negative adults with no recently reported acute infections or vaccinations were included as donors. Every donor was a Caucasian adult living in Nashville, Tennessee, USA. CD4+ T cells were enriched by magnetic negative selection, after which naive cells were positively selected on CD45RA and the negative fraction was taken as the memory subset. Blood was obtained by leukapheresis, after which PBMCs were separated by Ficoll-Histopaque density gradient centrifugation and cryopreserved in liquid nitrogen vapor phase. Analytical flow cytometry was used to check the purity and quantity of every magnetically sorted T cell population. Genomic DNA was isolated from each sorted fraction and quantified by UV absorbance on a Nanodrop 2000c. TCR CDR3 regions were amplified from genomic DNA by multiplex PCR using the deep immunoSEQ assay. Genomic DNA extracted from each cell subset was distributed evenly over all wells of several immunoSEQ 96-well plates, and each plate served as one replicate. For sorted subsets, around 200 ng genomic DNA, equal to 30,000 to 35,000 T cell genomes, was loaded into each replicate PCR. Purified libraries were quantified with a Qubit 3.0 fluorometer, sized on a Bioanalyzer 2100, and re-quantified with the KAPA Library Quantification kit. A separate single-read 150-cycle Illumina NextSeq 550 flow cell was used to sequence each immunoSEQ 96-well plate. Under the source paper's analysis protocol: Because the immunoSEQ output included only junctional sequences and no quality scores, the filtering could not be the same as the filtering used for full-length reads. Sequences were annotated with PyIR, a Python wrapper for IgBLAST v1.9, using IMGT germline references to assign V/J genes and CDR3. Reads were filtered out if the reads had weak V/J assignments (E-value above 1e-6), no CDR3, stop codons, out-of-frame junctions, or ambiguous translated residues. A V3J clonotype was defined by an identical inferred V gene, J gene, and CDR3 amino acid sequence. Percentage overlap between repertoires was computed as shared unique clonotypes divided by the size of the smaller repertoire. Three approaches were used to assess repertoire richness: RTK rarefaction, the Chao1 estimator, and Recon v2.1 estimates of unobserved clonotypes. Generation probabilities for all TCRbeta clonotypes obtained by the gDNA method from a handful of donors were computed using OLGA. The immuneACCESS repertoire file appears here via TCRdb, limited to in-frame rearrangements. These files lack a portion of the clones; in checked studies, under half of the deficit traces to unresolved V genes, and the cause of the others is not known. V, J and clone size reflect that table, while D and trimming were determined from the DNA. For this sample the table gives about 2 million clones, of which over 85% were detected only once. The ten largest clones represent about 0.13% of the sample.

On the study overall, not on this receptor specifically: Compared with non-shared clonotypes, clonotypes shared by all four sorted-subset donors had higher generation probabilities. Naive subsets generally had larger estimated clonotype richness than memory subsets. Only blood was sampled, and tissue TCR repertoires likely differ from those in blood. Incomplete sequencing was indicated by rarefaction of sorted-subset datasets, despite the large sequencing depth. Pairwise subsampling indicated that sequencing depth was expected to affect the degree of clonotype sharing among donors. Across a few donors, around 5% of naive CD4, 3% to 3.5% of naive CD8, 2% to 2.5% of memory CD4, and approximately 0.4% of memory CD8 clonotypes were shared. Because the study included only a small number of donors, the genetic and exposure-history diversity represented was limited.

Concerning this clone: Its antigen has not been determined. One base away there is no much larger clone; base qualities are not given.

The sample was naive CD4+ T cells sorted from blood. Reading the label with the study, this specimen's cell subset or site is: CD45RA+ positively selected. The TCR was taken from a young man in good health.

The DNA reads as follows: TGTGCCTGGAACTCTCGCGGGACGTATAGCAATCAGCCCCAGCATTTT. Translated, this gives CAWNSRGTYSNQPQHF. The sequence links TRBV30 to TRBJ1-5, with TRBD1 tentatively as D gene (5 bases match). V gives up 4 bases and J gives up 0 bases, and the segment between their germline ends measures 16 bases. The CDR3 spans 16 residues, from the cysteine through the phenylalanine. Just the 48-base CDR3 DNA is kept, in frame starting at base 1. Reading the germline V gene (reference sequence) gives CDR1 GTSNPN and CDR2 SVGIG.